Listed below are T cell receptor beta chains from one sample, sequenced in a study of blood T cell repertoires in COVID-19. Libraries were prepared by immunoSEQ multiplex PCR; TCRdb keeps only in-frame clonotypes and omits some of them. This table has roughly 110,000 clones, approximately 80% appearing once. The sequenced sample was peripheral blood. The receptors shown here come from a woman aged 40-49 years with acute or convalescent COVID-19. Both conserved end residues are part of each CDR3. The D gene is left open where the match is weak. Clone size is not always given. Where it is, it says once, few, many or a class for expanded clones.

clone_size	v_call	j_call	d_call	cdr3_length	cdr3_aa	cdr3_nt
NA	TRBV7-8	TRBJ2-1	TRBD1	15	CASSLGTGIYNEQFF	TGTGCCAGCAGCTTAGGGACAGGGATTTACAATGAGCAGTTCTTC
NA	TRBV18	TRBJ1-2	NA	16	CASSPPASNTGSGYTF	TGTGCCAGCTCACCACCGGCGAGTAACACAGGCAGTGGCTACACCTTC
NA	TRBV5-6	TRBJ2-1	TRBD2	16	CASSILSGGSYNEQFF	TGTGCCAGCAGCATACTAAGCGGGGGGTCCTACAATGAGCAGTTCTTC
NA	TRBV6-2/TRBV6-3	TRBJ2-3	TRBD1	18	CASSYRRTGRGGTDTQYF	TGTGCCAGCAGTTACCGACGGACAGGGCGAGGTGGCACAGATACGCAGTATTTT
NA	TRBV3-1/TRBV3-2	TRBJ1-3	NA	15	CASSRDGGAGNTIYF	TGTGCCAGCAGCCGAGACGGGGGGGCTGGAAACACCATATATTTT
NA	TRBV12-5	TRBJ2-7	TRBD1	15	CASGWGQFGSYEQYF	TGTGCTAGTGGTTGGGGACAGTTCGGGTCCTACGAGCAGTACTTC
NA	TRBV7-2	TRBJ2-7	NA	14	CASSADMKSYEQYF	TGTGCCAGCAGCGCGGACATGAAATCCTACGAGCAGTACTTC
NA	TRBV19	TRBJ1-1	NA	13	CASSSGMNTEAFF	TGTGCCAGTAGTTCAGGGATGAACACTGAAGCTTTCTTT
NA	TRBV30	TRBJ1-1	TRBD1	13	CAWSGTGRGEAFF	TGTGCCTGGAGTGGGACAGGGCGGGGGGAAGCTTTCTTT
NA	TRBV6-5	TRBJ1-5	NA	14	CASSSSGGNQPQHF	TGTGCCAGCAGTTCATCAGGGGGCAATCAGCCCCAGCATTTT
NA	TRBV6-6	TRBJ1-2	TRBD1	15	CASSYNTGGLYGYTF	TGTGCCAGCAGTTACAACACAGGGGGGCTCTATGGCTACACCTTC
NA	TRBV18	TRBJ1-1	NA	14	CASSVSQENTEAFF	TGTGCCAGCTCAGTCTCACAGGAGAACACTGAAGCTTTCTTT
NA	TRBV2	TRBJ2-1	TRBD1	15	CASRGDRGTYNEQFF	TGTGCCAGCAGGGGGGACAGGGGGACTTACAATGAGCAGTTCTTC
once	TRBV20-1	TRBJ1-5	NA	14	CSASEGQGNQPQHF	TGCAGTGCTAGTGAGGGGCAGGGAAATCAGCCCCAGCATTTT
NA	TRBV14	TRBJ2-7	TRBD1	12	CASSPPRDRIFF	TGTGCCAGCAGCCCTCCCCGGGACAGGATTTTCTTC
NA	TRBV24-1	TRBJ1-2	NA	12	CATSEGSGYYTF	TGTGCCACCAGTGAAGGTAGCGGGTACTACACCTTC
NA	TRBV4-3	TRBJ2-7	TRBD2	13	CASSRTSGYEQYF	TGCGCCAGCAGCAGGACTAGCGGCTACGAGCAGTACTTC
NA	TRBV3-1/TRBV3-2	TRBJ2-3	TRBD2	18	CASSQGTSGGFSTDTQYF	TGTGCCAGCAGCCAAGGAACTAGCGGGGGCTTTAGCACAGATACGCAGTATTTT
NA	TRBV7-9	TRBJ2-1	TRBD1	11	CASSPAGQGFF	TGTGCCAGCAGCCCCGCCGGACAGGGGTTCTTC
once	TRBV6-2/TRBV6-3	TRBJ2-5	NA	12	CASSPYQETQYF	TGTGCCAGCAGTCCGTACCAAGAGACCCAGTACTTC
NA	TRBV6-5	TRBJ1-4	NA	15	CASSPARGSGEKLFF	TGTGCCAGCAGCCCGGCTCGTGGGAGTGGTGAAAAACTGTTTTTT
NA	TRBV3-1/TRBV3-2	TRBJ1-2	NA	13	CASSPTRGYGYTF	TGTGCCAGCAGCCCGACCAGGGGATATGGCTACACCTTC
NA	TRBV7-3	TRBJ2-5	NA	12	CASSPDGETQYF	TGTGCCAGCAGTCCCGACGGGGAGACCCAGTACTTC
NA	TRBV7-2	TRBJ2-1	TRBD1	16	CASSTRTGGSYNEQFF	TGTGCCAGCAGCACCAGGACAGGGGGCTCCTACAATGAGCAGTTCTTC
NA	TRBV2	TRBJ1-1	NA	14	CASSVAAGYTEAFF	TGTGCCAGCAGTGTTGCCGCAGGGTACACTGAAGCTTTCTTT
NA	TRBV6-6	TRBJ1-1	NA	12	CASRHPGGEAFF	TGTGCCAGCAGACACCCCGGGGGTGAAGCTTTCTTT
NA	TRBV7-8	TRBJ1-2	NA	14	CASSLAQSQGGYTF	TGTGCCAGCAGCTTAGCGCAGTCTCAGGGTGGCTACACCTTC
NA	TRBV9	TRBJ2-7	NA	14	CASSVGEGWNEQYF	TGTGCCAGCAGCGTAGGTGAGGGTTGGAACGAGCAGTACTTC
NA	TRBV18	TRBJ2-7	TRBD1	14	CASSAGTGAYEQYF	TGTGCCAGCTCGGCCGGGACAGGGGCCTACGAGCAGTACTTC
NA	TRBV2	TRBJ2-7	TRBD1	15	CASSATEQGAGEQYF	TGTGCCAGCAGTGCCACTGAACAGGGGGCGGGCGAGCAGTACTTC
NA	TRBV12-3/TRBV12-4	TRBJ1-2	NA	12	CASSWTENGYTF	TGTGCCAGCAGTTGGACAGAAAATGGCTACACCTTC
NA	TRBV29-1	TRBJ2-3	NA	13	CSAHGPSTDTQYF	TGCAGCGCCCACGGTCCGAGCACAGATACGCAGTATTTT
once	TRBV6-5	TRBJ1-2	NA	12	CASSEQGHGYTF	TGTGCCAGCAGCGAGCAGGGGCATGGCTACACCTTC
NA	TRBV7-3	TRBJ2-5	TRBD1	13	CASSRGGEETQYF	TGTGCCAGCAGCCGAGGGGGCGAAGAGACCCAGTACTTC
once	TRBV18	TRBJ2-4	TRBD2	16	CASSPLLAGDKNIQYF	TGTGCCAGCTCACCTCTACTAGCGGGGGACAAAAACATTCAGTACTTC
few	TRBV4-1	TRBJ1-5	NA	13	CASSRLTDQPQHF	TGCGCCAGCAGCCGCCTCACAGATCAGCCCCAGCATTTT
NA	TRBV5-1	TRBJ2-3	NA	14	CASSLGGRTDTQYF	TGCGCCAGCAGCTTGGGGGGGCGAACAGATACGCAGTATTTT
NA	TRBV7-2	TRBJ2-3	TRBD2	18	CASSLATLAGGRTDTQYF	TGTGCCAGCAGCTTAGCAACCCTCGCGGGGGGGCGAACAGATACGCAGTATTTT
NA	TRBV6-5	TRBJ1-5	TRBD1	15	CASSRTGERRQPQHF	TGTGCCAGCAGTCGGACAGGGGAACGGCGGCAGCCCCAGCATTTT
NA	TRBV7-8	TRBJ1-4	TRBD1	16	CASSGRQGGSNEKLFF	TGTGCCAGCAGCGGGCGACAGGGAGGATCGAATGAAAAACTGTTTTTT
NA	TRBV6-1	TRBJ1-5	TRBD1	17	CASSEAPTRGRGQPQHF	TGTGCCAGCAGTGAAGCGCCTACCAGGGGGCGAGGTCAGCCCCAGCATTTT
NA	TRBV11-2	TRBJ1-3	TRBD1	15	CASSSTGTGGHTIYF	TGTGCCAGCAGCTCAACCGGGACAGGGGGCCACACCATATATTTT
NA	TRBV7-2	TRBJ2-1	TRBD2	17	CASSLSGLAGTYNEQFF	TGTGCCAGCAGCTTGTCGGGACTAGCGGGGACCTACAATGAGCAGTTCTTC
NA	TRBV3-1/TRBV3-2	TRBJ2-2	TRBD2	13	CASSRGGGGELFF	TGTGCCAGCAGCCGCGGGGGTGGCGGGGAGCTGTTTTTT
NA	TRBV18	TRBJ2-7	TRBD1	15	CASSPAGTGVNEQYF	TGTGCCAGCTCACCGGCCGGGACAGGGGTCAACGAGCAGTACTTC
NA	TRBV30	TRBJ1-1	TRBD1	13	CAWSGQGSTEAFF	TGTGCCTGGAGCGGACAGGGTAGCACTGAAGCTTTCTTT
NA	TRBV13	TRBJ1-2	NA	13	CASSLRGGEGYTF	TGTGCCAGCAGCCTCCGGGGGGGCGAGGGCTACACCTTC